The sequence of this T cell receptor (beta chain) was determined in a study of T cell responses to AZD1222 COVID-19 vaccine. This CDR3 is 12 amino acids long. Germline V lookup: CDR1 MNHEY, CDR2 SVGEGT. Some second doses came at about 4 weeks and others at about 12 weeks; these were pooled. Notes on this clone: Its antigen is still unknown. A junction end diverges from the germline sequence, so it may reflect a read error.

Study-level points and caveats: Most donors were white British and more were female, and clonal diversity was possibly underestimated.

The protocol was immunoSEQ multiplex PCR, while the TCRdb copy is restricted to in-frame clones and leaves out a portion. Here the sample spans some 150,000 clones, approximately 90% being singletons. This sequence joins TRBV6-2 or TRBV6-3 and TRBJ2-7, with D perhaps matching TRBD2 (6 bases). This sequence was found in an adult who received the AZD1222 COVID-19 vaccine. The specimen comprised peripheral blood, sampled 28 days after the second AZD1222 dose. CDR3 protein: CASSYPMEGKNF. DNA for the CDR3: TGTGCCAGCAGTTACCCGATGGAGGGCAAGAACTTC.